This T cell receptor (beta chain) was sequenced in a study of blood T cells in healthy people across ages. Germline lookup yields CDR1 MNHEY and CDR2 SVGEGT. V shed 8 bases and J 11 bases; nucleotides not matched to a gene: 11. CDR3 length equals 13 residues. Alongside a J-beta primer mix, a sample-barcoded 5' primer served in a second PCR lasting roughly 7 to 12 cycles. TCRdb reprocessed the 5' RACE reads via MiXCR and lists one record per CDR3 protein. Among some 1.5 million distinct CDR3 sequences, about 42% were seen once, and the ten largest hold around 4%. Donors were healthy Caucasian individuals from Russia aged roughly 6 to 90.

The sample comprised blood. The sequence came from a woman younger than 30 in good health. This chain joins TRBV6-2 or TRBV6-3 and TRBJ2-5; 10 nucleotides agree with TRBD1. CDR3 residues: CASRDRGRNEQYF. CDR3 in DNA: TGTGCCAGCCGAGACAGGGGGCGAAATGAGCAGTACTTC.